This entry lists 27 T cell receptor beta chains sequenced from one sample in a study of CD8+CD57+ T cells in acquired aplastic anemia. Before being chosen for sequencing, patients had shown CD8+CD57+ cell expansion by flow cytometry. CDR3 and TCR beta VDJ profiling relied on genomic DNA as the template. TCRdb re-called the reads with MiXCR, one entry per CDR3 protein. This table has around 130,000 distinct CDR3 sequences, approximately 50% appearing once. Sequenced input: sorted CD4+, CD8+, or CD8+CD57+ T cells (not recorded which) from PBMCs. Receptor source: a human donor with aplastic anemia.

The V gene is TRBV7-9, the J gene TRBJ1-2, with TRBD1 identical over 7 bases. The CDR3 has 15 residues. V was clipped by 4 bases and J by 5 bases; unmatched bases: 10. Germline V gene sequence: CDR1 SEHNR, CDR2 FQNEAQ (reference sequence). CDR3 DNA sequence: TGTGCCAGCAGCTACGGAGACAGGGTAGGGTATGGCTACACCTTC. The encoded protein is CASSYGDRVGYGYTF. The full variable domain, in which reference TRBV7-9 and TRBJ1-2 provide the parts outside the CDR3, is DTGVSQNPRHKITKRGQNVTFRCDPISEHNRLYWYRQTLGQGPEFLTYFQNEAQLEKSRLLSDRFSAERPKGSFSTLEIQRTEQGDSAMYLCASSYGDRVGYGYTFGSGTRLTVV.

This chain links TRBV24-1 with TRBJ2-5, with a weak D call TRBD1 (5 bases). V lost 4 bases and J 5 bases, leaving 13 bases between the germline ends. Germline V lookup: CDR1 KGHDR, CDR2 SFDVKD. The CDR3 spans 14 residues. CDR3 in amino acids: CATSESGLGETQYF. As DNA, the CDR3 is TGTGCCACCAGTGAGTCAGGGCTTGGGGAGACCCAGTACTTC.

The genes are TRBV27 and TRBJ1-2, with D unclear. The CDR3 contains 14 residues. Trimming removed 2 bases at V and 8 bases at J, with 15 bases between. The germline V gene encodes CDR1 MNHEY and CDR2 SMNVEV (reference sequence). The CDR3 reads CASSLALQAGGYTF. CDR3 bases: TGTGCCAGCAGTTTAGCGTTGCAGGCGGGCGGCTACACCTTC.

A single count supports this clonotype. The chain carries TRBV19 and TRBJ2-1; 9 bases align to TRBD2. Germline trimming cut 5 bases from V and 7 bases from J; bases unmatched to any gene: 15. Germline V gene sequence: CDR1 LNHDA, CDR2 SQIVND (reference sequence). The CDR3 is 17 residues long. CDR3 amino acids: CASSPQRRGRVQNEQFF. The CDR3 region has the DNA TGTGCCAGTAGTCCCCAACGTCGCGGGAGGGTTCAGAATGAGCAGTTCTTC.

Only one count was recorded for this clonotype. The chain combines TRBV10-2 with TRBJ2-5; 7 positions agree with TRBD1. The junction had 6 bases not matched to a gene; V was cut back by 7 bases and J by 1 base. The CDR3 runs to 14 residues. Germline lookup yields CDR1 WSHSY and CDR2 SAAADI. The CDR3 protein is CASTRDRIQETQYF. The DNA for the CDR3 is TGCGCCAGCACCCGGGACAGAATCCAAGAGACCCAGTACTTC.

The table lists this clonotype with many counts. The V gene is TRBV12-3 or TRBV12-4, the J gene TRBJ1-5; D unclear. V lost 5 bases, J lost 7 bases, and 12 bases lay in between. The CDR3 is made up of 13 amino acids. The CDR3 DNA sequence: TGTGCCAGCAGTCCCTCCTTCGGACAGCCCCAGCATTTT. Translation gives CASSPSFGQPQHF.

Written as DNA, the CDR3 is TGCAGTGCTAGAGATCCCTGGGACACAGATACGCAGTATTTT. This codes for CSARDPWDTDTQYF. The chain combines TRBV20-1 with TRBJ2-3; D is undetermined. Germline CDR1 reads DFQATT; CDR2 reads SNEGSKA (reference sequence). The CDR3 loop spans 14 amino acids. V was trimmed by 0 bases and J by 2 bases, leaving 9 bases between them.

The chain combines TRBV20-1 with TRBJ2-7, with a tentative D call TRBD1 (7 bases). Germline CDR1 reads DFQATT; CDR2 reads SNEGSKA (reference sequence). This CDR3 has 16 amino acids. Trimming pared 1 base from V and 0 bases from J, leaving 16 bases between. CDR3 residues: CSARGADREDSYEQYF. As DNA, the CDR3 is TGCAGTGCTAGAGGGGCTGACAGGGAGGACTCCTACGAGCAGTACTTC.

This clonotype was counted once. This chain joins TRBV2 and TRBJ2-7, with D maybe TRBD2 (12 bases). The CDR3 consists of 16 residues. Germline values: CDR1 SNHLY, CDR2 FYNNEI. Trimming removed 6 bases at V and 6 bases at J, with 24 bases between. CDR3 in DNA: TGTGCCAGCAGAGCAGGACTAGCGGGACAGGGGGGCGAGCAGTACTTC. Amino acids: CASRAGLAGQGGEQYF.

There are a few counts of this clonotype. CDR3 region: CASSEATPEPQHF. The CDR3, as DNA: TGCGCCAGCAGTGAAGCGACGCCGGAGCCCCAGCATTTT. The chain couples TRBV10-2 to TRBJ1-5, with unresolved D. CDR3 length: 13 amino acids. Per germline, CDR1 WSHSY and CDR2 SAAADI. The ends were cut back, 3 bases at V and 8 bases at J, with 11 bases in the middle.

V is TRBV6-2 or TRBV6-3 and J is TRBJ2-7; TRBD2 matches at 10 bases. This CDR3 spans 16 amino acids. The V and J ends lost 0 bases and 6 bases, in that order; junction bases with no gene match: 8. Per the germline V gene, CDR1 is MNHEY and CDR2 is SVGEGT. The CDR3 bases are TGTGCCAGCAGTTACTCGATGAGCGGGGGGGCCTTCGAGCAGTACTTC. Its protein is CASSYSMSGGAFEQYF.

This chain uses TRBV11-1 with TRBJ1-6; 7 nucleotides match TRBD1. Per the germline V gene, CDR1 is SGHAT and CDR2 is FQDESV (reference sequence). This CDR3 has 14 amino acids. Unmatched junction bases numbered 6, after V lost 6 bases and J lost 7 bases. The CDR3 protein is CASRIQGRNSPLHF. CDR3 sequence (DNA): TGTGCCAGCAGGATACAGGGGAGAAATTCACCCCTCCACTTT. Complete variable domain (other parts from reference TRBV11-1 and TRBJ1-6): EAEVAQSPRYKITEKSQAVAFWCDPISGHATLYWYRQILGQGPELLVQFQDESVVDDSQLPKDRFSAERLKGVDSTLKIQPAELGDSAMYLCASRIQGRNSPLHFGNGTRLTVT.

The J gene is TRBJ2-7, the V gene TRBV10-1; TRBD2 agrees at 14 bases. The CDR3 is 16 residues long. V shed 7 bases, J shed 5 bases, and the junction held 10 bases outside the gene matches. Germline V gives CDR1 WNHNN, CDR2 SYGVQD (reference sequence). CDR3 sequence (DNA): TGCGCCAGCATCGGGACTAGCGGGGGAGCGAGGAACGAGCAGTACTTC. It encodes CASIGTSGGARNEQYF.

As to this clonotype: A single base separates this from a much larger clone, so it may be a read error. CDR3 bases: TGTGCCACCATACACACTGAAGCTTTCTTT. Translation gives CATIHTEAFF. This chain joins TRBV6-5 and TRBJ1-1; D call uncertain. CDR1 and CDR2 (germline): MNHEY, SVGAGI. The CDR3 contains 10 residues. The germline V and J ends were trimmed by 10 bases and 3 bases, with 6 bases remaining between them.

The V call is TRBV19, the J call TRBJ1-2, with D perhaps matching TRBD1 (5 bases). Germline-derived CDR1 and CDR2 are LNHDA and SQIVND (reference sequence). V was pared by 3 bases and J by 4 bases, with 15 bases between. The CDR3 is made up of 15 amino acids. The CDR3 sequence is CASSMGQKGGYGYTF. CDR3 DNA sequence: TGTGCCAGTAGTATGGGGCAGAAAGGCGGCTATGGCTACACCTTC.

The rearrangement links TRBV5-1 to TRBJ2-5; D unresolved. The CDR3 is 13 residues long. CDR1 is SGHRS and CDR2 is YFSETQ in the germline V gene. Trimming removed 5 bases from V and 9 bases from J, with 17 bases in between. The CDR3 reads CASSFGPDLAQYF. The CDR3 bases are TGCGCCAGCAGTTTTGGCCCCGATTTAGCCCAGTACTTC.

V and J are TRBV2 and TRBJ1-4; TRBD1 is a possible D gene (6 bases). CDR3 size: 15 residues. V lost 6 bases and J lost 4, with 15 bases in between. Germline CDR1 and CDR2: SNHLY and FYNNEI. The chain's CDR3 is CASRRRTARNEKLFF. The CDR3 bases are TGTGCCAGCAGGAGACGGACAGCACGTAATGAAAAACTGTTTTTT.

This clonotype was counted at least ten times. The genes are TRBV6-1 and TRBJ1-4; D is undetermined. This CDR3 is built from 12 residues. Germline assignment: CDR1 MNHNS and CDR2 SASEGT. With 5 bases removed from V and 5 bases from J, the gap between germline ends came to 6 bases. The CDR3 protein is CASSSLNEKLFF. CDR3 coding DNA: TGTGCCAGCAGTAGCCTCAATGAAAAACTGTTTTTT.

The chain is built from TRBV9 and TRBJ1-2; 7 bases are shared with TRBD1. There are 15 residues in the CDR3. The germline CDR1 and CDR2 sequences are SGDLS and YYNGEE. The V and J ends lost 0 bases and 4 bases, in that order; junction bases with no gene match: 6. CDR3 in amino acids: CASSVEQGLGYGYTF. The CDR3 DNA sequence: TGTGCCAGCAGCGTAGAACAGGGGCTCGGCTATGGCTACACCTTC. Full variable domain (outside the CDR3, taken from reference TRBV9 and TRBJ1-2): DSGVTQTPKHLITATGQRVTLRCSPRSGDLSVYWYQQSLDQGLQFLIQYYNGEERAKGNILERFSAQQFPDLHSELNLSSLELGDSALYFCASSVEQGLGYGYTFGSGTRLTVV.

CDR3 in amino acids: CASSLYQGVGYTF. CDR3 nucleotide sequence: TGTGCCAGCAGTCTTTATCAGGGGGTCGGCTACACCTTC. The chain is built from TRBV12-3 or TRBV12-4 and TRBJ1-2; 7 bases are a match to TRBD1. The CDR3 has 13 amino acids. With V trimmed by 5 bases and J by 8 bases, 8 bases remained unmatched.

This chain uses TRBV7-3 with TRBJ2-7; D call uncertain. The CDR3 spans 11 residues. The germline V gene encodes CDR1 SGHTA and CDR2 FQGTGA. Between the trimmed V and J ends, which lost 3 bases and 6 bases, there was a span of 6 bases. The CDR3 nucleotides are TGTGCCAGCAGCTTGGAGTCCGAGCAGTACTTC. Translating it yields CASSLESEQYF.

In nucleotides, the CDR3 is TGTGCCATCACGGACAGGGATTACAATGAGCAGTTCTTC. Protein sequence: CAITDRDYNEQFF. The V and J genes are TRBV10-3 and TRBJ2-1; TRBD1 agrees at 8 bases. This CDR3 has 13 amino acids. Unmatched junction bases numbered 3, after V lost 7 bases and J lost 4 bases. In germline, CDR1 is ENHRY, CDR2 SYGVKD.

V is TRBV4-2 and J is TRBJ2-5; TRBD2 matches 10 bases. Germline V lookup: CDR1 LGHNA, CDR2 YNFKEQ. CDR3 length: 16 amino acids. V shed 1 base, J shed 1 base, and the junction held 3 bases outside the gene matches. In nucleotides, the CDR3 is TGTGCCAGCAGCCAAGGGGCTAGCGGGGGCCAAGAGACCCAGTACTTC. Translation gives CASSQGASGGQETQYF.

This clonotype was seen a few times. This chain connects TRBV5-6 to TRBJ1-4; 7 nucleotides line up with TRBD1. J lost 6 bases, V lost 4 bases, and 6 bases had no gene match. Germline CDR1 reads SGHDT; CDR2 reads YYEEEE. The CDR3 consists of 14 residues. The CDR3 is CASSLGGFDEKLFF. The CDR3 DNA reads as TGTGCCAGCAGCCTAGGGGGCTTTGATGAAAAACTGTTTTTT.

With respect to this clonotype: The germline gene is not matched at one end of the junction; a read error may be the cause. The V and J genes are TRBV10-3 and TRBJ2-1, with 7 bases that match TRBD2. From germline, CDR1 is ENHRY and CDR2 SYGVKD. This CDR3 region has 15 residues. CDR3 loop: CASSLRGDGYNEQFF. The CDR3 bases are TGTGCCAGCAGTCTCCGGGGGGACGGATACAATGAGCAGTTCTTC.

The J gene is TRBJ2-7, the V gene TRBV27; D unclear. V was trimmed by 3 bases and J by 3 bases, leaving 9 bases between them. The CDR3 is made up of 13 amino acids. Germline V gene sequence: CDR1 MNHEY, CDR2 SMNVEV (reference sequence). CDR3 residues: CASSFGVNYEQYF. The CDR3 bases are TGTGCCAGCAGTTTTGGGGTTAACTACGAGCAGTACTTC.

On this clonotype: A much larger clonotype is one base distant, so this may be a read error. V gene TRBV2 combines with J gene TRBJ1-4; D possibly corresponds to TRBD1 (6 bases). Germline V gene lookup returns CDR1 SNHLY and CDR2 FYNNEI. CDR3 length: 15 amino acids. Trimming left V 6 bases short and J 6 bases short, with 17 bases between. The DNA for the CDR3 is TGTGCCAGCAGCCTAGGACAGCTTGGGGATGAAAAACTGTTTTTT. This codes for CASSLGQLGDEKLFF. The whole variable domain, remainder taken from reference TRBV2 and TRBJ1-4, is EPEVTQTPSHQVTQMGQEVILRCVPISNHLYFYWYRQILGQKVEFLVSFYNNEISEKSEIFDDQFSVERPDGSNFTLKIRSTKLEDSAMYFCASSLGQLGDEKLFFGSGTQLSVL.